Listed here are 2 T cell receptor beta chains from one sample, sequenced in a study of Graves' ophthalmopathy and Graves' hyperthyroidism. For repertoire sequencing, the TCR beta CDR3 regions were amplified from RNA transcripts. First-round RT-PCR with HTBI primers preceded a second-round multiplex PCR. Each CDR3 protein is one row after TCRdb ran MiXCR on the multiplex PCR reads. Of hundreds of thousands of distinct CDR3 sequences in the sample, 22% were seen once. The sample taken for sequencing was peripheral blood. These TCRs come from a young woman with stable Graves' hyperthyroidism. Some clones in this sample may be carry-over from other donors' samples.

This clonotype showed up many times. The conserved phenylalanine or tryptophan normally closing the CDR3 is absent here, so this likely arose from a read error. The chain recombines TRBV12-3 or TRBV12-4 with TRBJ1-5; TRBD1 agrees at 9 bases. V dropped 8 bases and J dropped 0; count of bases not matched to a gene: 8. CDR3 length equals 16 residues. CDR3 region: CASGSGTGPSNQPQHL. The CDR3 coding sequence is TGTGCCAGCGGAAGTGGGACAGGGCCTAGCAATCAGCCCCAGCATCTT.

Many counts were recorded for this clonotype. The V gene is TRBV6-1, the J gene TRBJ1-5; no definite D call. The CDR3 extends over 16 amino acids. Between the trimmed V and J ends, which lost 3 bases and 2 bases, there was a span of 14 bases. Germline CDR1 reads MNHNS; CDR2 reads SASEGT. The CDR3 sequence is CASSDGRHLRNQPQHF. The CDR3 region has the DNA TGTGCCAGCAGTGATGGGAGACACCTTCGCAATCAGCCCCAGCATTTT.